Following are 5 T cell receptor beta chains from one sample sequenced in a study of blood T cell repertoires in COVID-19. The protocol was immunoSEQ multiplex PCR, while the TCRdb copy is restricted to in-frame clones and leaves out a portion. The sample lists some 140,000 clones, about 73% occurring once. The sequenced sample consisted of peripheral blood. All receptors derive from a man aged 80 or over with acute or convalescent COVID-19.

This clone was recorded a few times. At the DNA level, this CDR3 is encoded by other sequences in the same sample as well. This chain connects TRBV2 to TRBJ1-2, with TRBD1 matching 8 bases. This CDR3 region has 14 residues. The V segment lost 4 bases and the J segment 4 bases; nucleotides outside the gene matches: 5. Germline V gives CDR1 SNHLY, CDR2 FYNNEI. The chain's CDR3 is CASSGTGLSYGYTF. CDR3 DNA sequence: TGTGCCAGCAGTGGGACAGGGCTCTCCTATGGCTACACCTTC.

The rearrangement uses TRBV7-2 and TRBJ1-2, with D uncertain. Germline-derived CDR1 and CDR2 are SGHTA and FQGNSA. V lost 4 bases and J 2 bases, leaving 8 bases between the germline ends. The CDR3 length is 13 residues. CDR3 bases: TGTGCCAGCAGCTCAAGAGGGAACTATGGCTACACCTTC. Translating gives CASSSRGNYGYTF.

CDR3 in DNA: TGTGCCAGCAGCCCCGGCTGGGGGCAATCCATATATTTT. The encoded protein is CASSPGWGQSIYF. The chain is built from TRBV6-5 and TRBJ1-3; maybe TRBD1 (6 bases). Trimming pared 6 bases from V and 11 bases from J, leaving 17 bases between. The CDR3 covers 13 residues. Germline CDR1 reads MNHEY; CDR2 reads SVGAGI.

The rearrangement links TRBV15 to TRBJ2-3, with 12 bases identical to TRBD2. The CDR3 runs to 17 residues. The V and J ends lost 1 base and 0 bases, in that order; junction bases with no gene match: 2. Germline values: CDR1 LNHNV, CDR2 YYDKDF (reference sequence). The chain's CDR3 is CATSRATSGGSTDTQYF. CDR3 nucleotides: TGTGCCACCAGCAGAGCGACTAGCGGGGGCAGCACAGATACGCAGTATTTT.

This chain connects TRBV9 to TRBJ2-7; 15 nucleotides match TRBD2. Unmatched junction bases numbered 3, after V lost 3 bases and J lost 2 bases. The CDR3 loop spans 16 amino acids. Germline V gene sequence: CDR1 SGDLS, CDR2 YYNGEE. CDR3 amino acids: CASSGTSGGGTYEQYF. In nucleotides, the CDR3 is TGTGCCAGCAGCGGGACTAGCGGGGGGGGAACCTACGAGCAGTACTTC.